The 26 T cell receptor beta chains in this list originate from one sample, sequenced in a study of a mutant IDH1 vaccine in newly diagnosed glioma. These receptors' targets are unknown. The time point: week 5, during vaccination. One vaccine dose held 300 ug of mutant IDH1 20-mer peptide and came with topical imiquimod. Assay used: immunoSEQ multiplex PCR; TCRdb lists only in-frame clones, some missing. The table lists about 28,000 clones, around 89% of them singletons, with around 20% in the top ten. The material sequenced was PBMCs, taken from a glioma patient whose treatment included an IDH1 peptide vaccine. The receptors were sampled from a young man with glioma.

Concerning this clone itself: The sample holds other DNA sequences that translate to the same CDR3. In DNA, the CDR3 is TGTGCCAGCAGTTACGGCAGGGGGAACACTGAAGCTTTCTTT. As protein: CASSYGRGNTEAFF. The chain is built from TRBV6-5 and TRBJ1-1, with D possibly matching TRBD1 (6 bases). V was shortened by 2 bases and J by 1 base, with 8 bases between the two germline ends. This CDR3 comprises 14 residues. Germline V gene data show CDR1 as MNHEY and CDR2 as SVGAGI.

The chain combines TRBV29-1 with TRBJ2-3, with D possibly called TRBD1 or TRBD2 (6 bases each). Germline loops: CDR1 SQVTM, CDR2 ANQGSEA. There are 14 residues in the CDR3. With 3 bases removed from V and 8 bases from J, the gap between germline ends came to 18 bases. This CDR3 is CSVDRGGGEGTQYF. The CDR3 coding sequence is TGCAGCGTTGATAGAGGGGGAGGTGAAGGTACGCAGTATTTT.

The chain links TRBV6-5 to TRBJ1-1; 8 bases match TRBD1. The CDR3 is 14 residues long. Germline CDR1 and CDR2: MNHEY and SVGAGI. With 2 bases clipped from V and 3 bases from J, the junction kept 2 bases outside the gene matches. DNA for the CDR3: TGTGCCAGCAGTTACCGACAGGGGTACACTGAAGCTTTCTTT. This translates into CASSYRQGYTEAFF.

The chain recombines TRBV6-5 with TRBJ2-7; D remains ambiguous. CDR3 length: 13 residues. Trimming left V 6 bases short and J 0 bases short, with 9 bases between. Germline V gene data show CDR1 as MNHEY and CDR2 as SVGAGI. The CDR3 region has the DNA TGTGCCAGCAGCCCCCGGAGCTCCTACGAGCAGTACTTC. It codes for CASSPRSSYEQYF.

The chain has TRBV7-9 and TRBJ2-3; D perhaps matches TRBD1 (5 bases). The CDR3 is made up of 11 amino acids. From germline, CDR1 is SEHNR and CDR2 FQNEAQ (reference sequence). Trimming pared 5 bases from V and 14 bases from J, leaving 14 bases between. The CDR3, as DNA: TGTGCCAGCAGCCGACAGCGTCTGCGGTATTTT. Encoded protein: CASSRQRLRYF.

This chain links TRBV19 with TRBJ1-1, with D tentatively TRBD1 (5 bases). V lost 7 bases and J 1 base, leaving 13 bases between the germline ends. The length of the CDR3 is 14 residues. Germline V gene data show CDR1 as LNHDA and CDR2 as SQIVND (reference sequence). The CDR3: CASTMQGENTEAFF. DNA for the CDR3: TGTGCCAGTACTATGCAGGGAGAGAACACTGAAGCTTTCTTT.

V gene TRBV15 combines with J gene TRBJ2-7, with a tentative D call TRBD2 (6 bases). The CDR3 is 14 residues long. V was pared by 0 bases and J by 3 bases, with 9 bases between. The V gene's germline CDR1 is LNHNV and CDR2 YYDKDF (reference sequence). The CDR3 reads CATSRDRGGYEQYF. CDR3 nucleotide sequence: TGTGCCACCAGCAGAGATAGGGGAGGCTACGAGCAGTACTTC.

The chain combines TRBV28 with TRBJ1-2, with a weak D call TRBD1 (5 bases). V was cut by 0 bases and J by 6 bases, with 11 bases left in between. Germline CDR1 MDHEN, CDR2 SYDVKM. The CDR3 totals 14 residues. As DNA, the CDR3 is TGTGCCAGCAGTTTATGGGGGACGAGAAATGGCTACACCTTC. This sequence encodes CASSLWGTRNGYTF.

This chain joins TRBV27 and TRBJ1-2; D uncertain. Trimming took 0 bases from V and 4 from J, leaving 12 bases between them. Per the germline V gene, CDR1 is MNHEY and CDR2 is SMNVEV (reference sequence). The CDR3 has 15 amino acids. CDR3 protein: CASSLSTVGLYGYTF. In DNA form, the CDR3 reads TGTGCCAGCAGTTTATCCACAGTGGGCCTCTATGGCTACACCTTC.

The rearrangement uses TRBV29-1 and TRBJ2-7, with 9 bases lining up with TRBD1. The germline V gene encodes CDR1 SQVTM and CDR2 ANQGSEA. J was trimmed by 2 bases and V by 6 bases; bases with no gene match: 8. The CDR3 consists of 14 residues. In DNA, the CDR3 is TGCAGCGTATCGACAGGGGGTTCACCCTACGAGCAGTACTTC. It encodes CSVSTGGSPYEQYF.

This clone was counted once. The chain combines TRBV6-1 with TRBJ2-3, with 10 positions matching TRBD2. After removal of 2 bases from V and 4 bases from J, the junction contained 0 bases not matched to a gene. Germline CDR1 and CDR2: MNHNS and SASEGT. This CDR3 has 14 amino acids. The CDR3 reads CASSETSGADTQYF. As DNA, the CDR3 is TGTGCCAGCAGTGAAACTAGCGGGGCAGATACGCAGTATTTT.

This sequence joins TRBV5-6 and TRBJ1-1, with a possible D match to TRBD1 (5 bases). Trimming shortened V by 0 bases and J by 4 bases, and 10 bases separated the two germline ends. The germline CDR1 and CDR2 sequences are SGHDT and YYEEEE. This CDR3 region has 14 residues. This chain's CDR3 is CASSLERGGTEAFF. CDR3 nucleotide sequence: TGTGCCAGCAGCTTGGAGAGGGGAGGCACTGAAGCTTTCTTT.

The chain employs TRBV28 and TRBJ2-7, with D possibly matching TRBD1 (5 bases). CDR1 MDHEN and CDR2 SYDVKM come from the germline V gene. The CDR3 is 15 residues long. The V gene lost 7 bases and the J gene lost 3 bases, with 19 bases spanning the gap. In nucleotides, the CDR3 is TGTGCCAGCAACAAGGGGAAGGGGTTGGGCTACGAGCAGTACTTC. Its translation: CASNKGKGLGYEQYF.

The gene calls are TRBV27 and TRBJ2-1; D is possibly TRBD2 (6 bases). The CDR3 length is 13 residues. Per the germline V gene, CDR1 is MNHEY and CDR2 is SMNVEV (reference sequence). The ends were cut back, 7 bases at V and 8 bases at J, with 15 bases in the middle. The CDR3 sequence is CASTTGGYDEQFF. The CDR3 DNA sequence: TGTGCCAGCACCACCGGGGGATACGATGAGCAGTTCTTC.

The CDR3 protein is CAWSVAVMNTEAFF. The CDR3 region has the DNA TGTGCCTGGAGTGTCGCGGTCATGAACACTGAAGCTTTCTTT. The chain couples TRBV30 to TRBJ1-1; no clear D gene. This CDR3 spans 14 amino acids. V was cut by 0 bases and J by 0 bases, with 8 bases left in between. The germline gives CDR1 GTSNPN, CDR2 SVGIG (reference sequence).

The V and J genes are TRBV7-9 and TRBJ2-5; 7 bases fit TRBD2. This CDR3 has 13 amino acids. Trimming removed 5 bases from V and 9 bases from J; junction bases left unmatched: 9. Germline V gene data show CDR1 as SEHNR and CDR2 as FQNEAQ (reference sequence). CDR3 sequence (DNA): TGTGCCAGCAGCCCACGGACTAGTTCTCCCCAGTACTTC. This encodes CASSPRTSSPQYF.

V is TRBV5-4 and J is TRBJ2-7; D possibly corresponds to TRBD1 (6 bases). From germline, CDR1 is SGHNT and CDR2 YYREEE (reference sequence). This CDR3 has 14 amino acids. V was clipped by 0 bases and J by 6 bases, with 13 bases between them. In nucleotides, the CDR3 is TGTGCCAGCAGCTTGGATCCAGGGGCGAGCGAGCAGTACTTC. Its translation is CASSLDPGASEQYF.

V is TRBV29-1 and J is TRBJ1-1, with D possibly being TRBD1 (6 bases). Germline lookup yields CDR1 SQVTM and CDR2 ANQGSEA. V shed 6 bases and J shed 5 bases, with 10 bases lying between them. The CDR3 length is 11 residues. The CDR3 DNA reads TGCAGCGTCGACAGGAGAACTGAAGCTTTCTTT. Translating it yields CSVDRRTEAFF.

The chain links TRBV29-1 to TRBJ2-5; D tentatively fits TRBD1 or TRBD2 (6 bases each). The CDR3 is made up of 14 amino acids. Trimming took off 7 bases at V and 2 bases at J, with 17 bases between the two ends. Per germline, CDR1 SQVTM and CDR2 ANQGSEA. The CDR3 loop reads CSGWGGTLQETQYF. In DNA, the CDR3 is TGCAGCGGCTGGGGCGGGACATTGCAAGAGACCCAGTACTTC.

The genes are TRBV5-1 and TRBJ1-1; TRBD1 is a possible D gene (6 bases). This CDR3 has 15 residues. The germline CDR1 and CDR2 sequences are SGHRS and YFSETQ. Deletions cut 4 bases from V and 6 bases from J, with 19 bases between. CDR3 sequence: CASSAYNRAGAEAFF. CDR3 in DNA: TGCGCCAGCAGCGCCTACAACAGGGCGGGCGCTGAAGCTTTCTTT.

This sequence joins TRBV5-4 and TRBJ1-4; 8 nucleotides agree with TRBD1. The germline V gene has CDR1 SGHNT and CDR2 YYREEE (reference sequence). The CDR3 contains 15 residues. J was trimmed by 8 bases and V by 4 bases; bases with no gene match: 10. The CDR3 reads CASSSGRTGQEKLFF. CDR3 DNA sequence: TGTGCCAGCAGCAGTGGGAGGACAGGGCAAGAAAAACTGTTTTTT.

The J gene is TRBJ2-6, the V gene TRBV18; D is perhaps TRBD2 (6 bases). The CDR3 extends over 21 amino acids. Germline V gene lookup returns CDR1 KGHSH and CDR2 LQKENI. The V end lost 3 bases, the J end lost 4 bases, and 28 bases lay between the germline ends. The CDR3 sequence is CASSPRRGLGDARQGANVLTF. In DNA form, the CDR3 reads TGTGCCAGCTCACCTAGACGGGGACTGGGAGACGCCCGTCAGGGGGCCAACGTCCTGACTTTC.

The J gene is TRBJ2-1, the V gene TRBV7-9; the D is unclear. The germline CDR1 and CDR2 sequences are SEHNR and FQNEAQ (reference sequence). V gave up 10 bases and J gave up 6 bases, with 10 bases separating them. There are 11 residues in the CDR3. The CDR3 spells CAIRGSNEQFF. The DNA of the CDR3 is TGTGCCATTCGCGGCTCCAATGAGCAGTTCTTC.

Here the CDR3 reads CAWTPSTDTQYF. DNA of the CDR3: TGTGCCTGGACGCCTAGCACAGATACGCAGTATTTT. The rearrangement links TRBV30 to TRBJ2-3; D is unclear. CDR3 length: 12 amino acids. Trimming cost V 4 bases and J 0 bases, with 5 bases left between them. Germline values: CDR1 GTSNPN, CDR2 SVGIG (reference sequence).

The chain employs TRBV25-1 and TRBJ2-7; tentative D call: TRBD1 (7 bases). With 7 bases removed from V and 6 bases from J, the gap between germline ends came to 13 bases. Germline lookup yields CDR1 MGHDK and CDR2 SYGVNS. CDR3 length: 12 residues. The CDR3 DNA sequence: TGTGCCAGCACCCAGGGGGGCTTCGAGCAGTACTTC. Protein sequence: CASTQGGFEQYF.

The chain uses TRBV7-2 and TRBJ1-1; D gene ambiguous. V was shortened by 1 base and J by 1 base, with 10 bases between the two germline ends. Germline V gene lookup returns CDR1 SGHTA and CDR2 FQGNSA. CDR3 length: 15 residues. CDR3 sequence reads: CASSLGVRTNTEAFF. The CDR3 DNA follows: TGTGCCAGCAGCTTAGGGGTTAGGACGAACACTGAAGCTTTCTTT.